The 19 T cell receptor beta chains reported below all come from one sample, sequenced in a study of regulatory T cells in long-lasting Graves disease. Both iRepertoire HTBI primers and Arm-PCR of CDR3 regions were used to build the TCR beta libraries. MiXCR, run by TCRdb on the multiplex PCR reads, gives a single entry per CDR3 protein. The sample records 400,000 to 450,000 distinct CDR3 sequences, around 24% being singletons. Time point specified: persistent/refractory GD, antithyroid drugs over 5 years with positive TRAb. The TCR library was made from RNA that had been extracted from PBMCs in TRIzol. Sequenced here: peripheral blood mononuclear cells (PBMCs), sampled when the disease was refractory, from a patient treated with antithyroid drugs. The origin of the receptors is a female donor with Graves disease.

This chain's CDR3 is CASSVRGNTGELFF. In DNA, the CDR3 is TGCGCCAGCAGCGTCAGGGGGAACACCGGGGAGCTGTTTTTT. The chain couples TRBV5-1 to TRBJ2-2, with a possible D match to TRBD1 (6 bases). Germline CDR1 SGHRS, CDR2 YFSETQ. Trimming shortened V by 4 bases and J by 1 base, and 8 bases separated the two germline ends. This CDR3 is 14 amino acids long.

This chain links TRBV7-2 with TRBJ2-7, with 8 bases identical to TRBD1. The ends lost 1 base at V and 2 bases at J; junction bases unmatched: 7. Per the germline V gene, CDR1 is SGHTA and CDR2 is FQGNSA. This CDR3 is 16 amino acids long. CDR3 residues: CASSLDAGGTAYEQYF. Here the CDR3 DNA reads TGTGCCAGCAGCTTAGACGCAGGGGGCACGGCCTACGAGCAGTACTTC.

This clonotype was counted ten times or more. The chain carries TRBV2 and TRBJ1-1, with D possibly matching TRBD1 (6 bases). Germline V gene sequence: CDR1 SNHLY, CDR2 FYNNEI. The CDR3 spans 12 residues. The germline V and J ends were trimmed by 6 bases and 2 bases, with 7 bases remaining between them. DNA of the CDR3: TGTGCCAGCAGGGACAGCAACACTGAAGCTTTCTTT. Protein product: CASRDSNTEAFF.

The gene calls are TRBV6-5 and TRBJ2-5; 8 positions agree with TRBD2. The CDR3 runs 20 residues. The J segment lost 0 bases and the V segment lost 2 bases, leaving 17 bases of the junction unmatched. Germline V CDR1 and CDR2: MNHEY, SVGAGI. CDR3: CASSYLKPTSEPRNQETQYF. The CDR3 nucleotides are TGTGCCAGCAGTTACCTCAAGCCGACTAGCGAACCCAGAAACCAAGAGACCCAGTACTTC.

Comment on this clonotype: A single base separates this from a much larger clone, so it may be a read error. J is TRBJ2-2 and V is TRBV11-2; the D gene is possibly TRBD1 (5 bases). Per the germline V gene, CDR1 is SGHAT and CDR2 is FQNNGV. The CDR3 sequence is 14 residues long. Trimming took 8 bases from V and 2 from J, leaving 12 bases between them. The CDR3 reads CASGAPPNTGELFF. As DNA, the CDR3 is TGTGCCAGCGGGGCACCACCAAACACCGGGGAGCTGTTTTTT.

This clonotype was seen many times. This sequence joins TRBV28 and TRBJ2-7, with D maybe TRBD1 (5 bases). Germline lookup yields CDR1 MDHEN and CDR2 SYDVKM. This CDR3 comprises 13 residues. With 2 bases removed from V and 4 bases from J, the gap between germline ends came to 9 bases. The CDR3 DNA follows: TGTGCCAGCAGTTTACGTCGGACATACGAGCAGTACTTC. The encoded protein is CASSLRRTYEQYF.

CDR3 in amino acids: CSVRTGWITEAFF. The DNA of the CDR3 is TGCAGCGTTCGAACAGGGTGGATCACTGAAGCTTTCTTT. The chain joins TRBV29-1 to TRBJ1-1, with a possible D match to TRBD1 (6 bases). The CDR3 is made up of 13 amino acids. The germline gives CDR1 SQVTM, CDR2 ANQGSEA. V was trimmed by 5 bases and J by 4 bases, leaving 14 bases between them.

The genes are TRBV20-1 and TRBJ2-7; TRBD1 matches 8 bases. Losses at the gene ends were 5 bases for V and 2 bases for J; bases not matched to a gene: 11. The CDR3 extends over 15 amino acids. CDR1 and CDR2 (germline): DFQATT, SNEGSKA (reference sequence). The CDR3 here is CSAGPGTGKAYEQYF. CDR3 nucleotide sequence: TGCAGTGCTGGACCCGGGACAGGCAAAGCCTACGAGCAGTACTTC.

This clonotype has a handful of counts. The chain recombines TRBV30 with TRBJ2-7; 7 nucleotides align to TRBD1. The CDR3 is 14 amino acids. In germline, CDR1 is GTSNPN, CDR2 SVGIG (reference sequence). Trimming at V came to 4 bases and at J to 1 base, leaving 7 bases not matched to a gene. The CDR3 loop reads CAWTPQGRSYEQYF. CDR3 in DNA: TGTGCCTGGACTCCACAGGGGCGGTCCTACGAGCAGTACTTC.

This clonotype came up a few times. The CDR3: CASSFSTGTGAYGELFF. DNA of the CDR3: TGTGCCAGCAGCTTCAGTACCGGGACAGGGGCGTACGGGGAGCTGTTTTTT. The chain has TRBV7-3 and TRBJ2-2; 10 nucleotides agree with TRBD1. CDR1 is SGHTA and CDR2 is FQGTGA in the germline V gene. The CDR3 extends over 17 amino acids. V lost 3 bases, J lost 7 bases, and 11 bases stayed unmatched.

Details on this clonotype: The junction departs from germline at one end; a sequencing error may be responsible. The rearrangement joins TRBV12-3 or TRBV12-4 to TRBJ1-5, with 7 positions matching TRBD1. This CDR3 is built from 14 residues. Here the CDR3 reads CASSLDRGTQPQRF. CDR3 in DNA: TGTGCCAGCAGTTTAGACAGGGGCACTCAGCCCCAGCGTTTT.

The chain joins TRBV27 to TRBJ1-1, with a possible D match to TRBD1 (5 bases). Germline V CDR1 and CDR2: MNHEY, SMNVEV (reference sequence). There are 16 residues in the CDR3. V lost 3 bases to trimming and J lost 1 base, with 15 bases between them. The DNA of the CDR3 is TGTGCCAGCAGTTTTTGGGGCGGGGGAACGAACACTGAAGCTTTCTTT. Protein: CASSFWGGGTNTEAFF.

This clonotype was seen a few times. The CDR3 DNA reads as TGTGCCAGCAGTTACTCCACGAACAACGAGCAGTACTTC. Protein: CASSYSTNNEQYF. The chain employs TRBV6-2 or TRBV6-3 and TRBJ2-7; D is unresolved. Trimming took 0 bases from V and 5 from J, leaving 8 bases between them. The germline CDR1 and CDR2 sequences are MNHEY and SVGEGT. CDR3 length: 13 amino acids.

The sample holds many counts of this clonotype. The chain combines TRBV6-1 with TRBJ1-2, with D uncertain. The V end was cut by 6 bases, the J end by 2 bases, with 7 bases between. The V gene's germline CDR1 is MNHNS and CDR2 SASEGT. The CDR3 extends over 12 amino acids. The CDR3 region has the DNA TGTGCCAGCAGGAAGGACAACTATGGCTACACCTTC. Its translation is CASRKDNYGYTF.

This sequence joins TRBV19 and TRBJ2-7; 7 bases line up with TRBD1. The CDR3 runs to 15 residues. V lost 5 bases to trimming and J lost 2 bases; unmatched junction nucleotides: 9. Germline CDR1 reads LNHDA; CDR2 reads SQIVND (reference sequence). The CDR3 DNA sequence: TGTGCCAGTAGTCATCCCATGACAGGGCCCTACGAGCAGTACTTC. Translation gives CASSHPMTGPYEQYF.

The chain uses TRBV27 and TRBJ2-1, with 12 bases lining up with TRBD2. V was pared by 6 bases and J by 7 bases, with 7 bases of the junction left unmatched. The CDR3 loop spans 15 amino acids. Germline-derived CDR1 and CDR2 are MNHEY and SMNVEV (reference sequence). Here the CDR3 reads CASRMGTSGQNEQFF. CDR3 sequence (DNA): TGTGCCAGCAGAATGGGGACTAGCGGGCAAAATGAGCAGTTCTTC.

This clonotype was observed a few times. The chain carries TRBV12-3 or TRBV12-4 and TRBJ2-2, with D unclear. V lost 6 bases to trimming and J lost 5 bases, with 4 bases between them. The CDR3 is 11 amino acids. CDR3 sequence reads: CASRLTGELFF. The CDR3 coding sequence is TGTGCCAGCAGATTGACCGGGGAGCTGTTTTTT.

This clonotype appeared a few times. The chain combines TRBV7-6 with TRBJ1-1; D not certain. The CDR3 spans 13 residues. V lost 4 bases and J 11 bases, leaving 17 bases between the germline ends. Germline values: CDR1 SGHVS, CDR2 FNYEAQ. The CDR3 nucleotides are TGTGCCAGCAGCTCCGAGACTTCAGCCAGGGCTTTCTTT. It translates to CASSSETSARAFF. The whole variable domain, remainder taken from reference TRBV7-6 and TRBJ1-1, is GAGVSQSPRYKVTKRGQDVALRCDPISGHVSLYWYRQALGQGPEFLTYFNYEAQQDKSGLPNDRFSAERPEGSISTLTIQRTEQRDSAMYRCASSSETSARAFFGQGTRLTVV.

This clonotype was found many times. The rearrangement links TRBV12-3 or TRBV12-4 to TRBJ1-4; D is possibly TRBD1 (5 bases). CDR3 length equals 14 residues. Trimming took off 2 bases at V and 8 bases at J, with 12 bases between the two ends. CDR3 nucleotide sequence: TGTGCCAGCAGTTTAACAGGATTTAGGGAAAAACTGTTTTTT. It is translated as CASSLTGFREKLFF.